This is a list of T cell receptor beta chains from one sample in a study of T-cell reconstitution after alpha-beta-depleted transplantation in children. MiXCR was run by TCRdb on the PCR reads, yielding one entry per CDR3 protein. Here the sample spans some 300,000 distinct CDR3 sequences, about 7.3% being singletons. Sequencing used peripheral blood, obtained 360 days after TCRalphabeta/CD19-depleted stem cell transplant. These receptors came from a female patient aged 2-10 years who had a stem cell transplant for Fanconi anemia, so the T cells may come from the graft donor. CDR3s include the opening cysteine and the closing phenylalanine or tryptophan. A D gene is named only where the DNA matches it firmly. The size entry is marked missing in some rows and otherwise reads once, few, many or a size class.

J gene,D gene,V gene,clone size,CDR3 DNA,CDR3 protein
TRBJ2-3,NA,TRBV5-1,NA,TGCGCCAGCAGCCCTCTGGGGGGAATTACAGATACGCAGTATTTT,CASSPLGGITDTQYF
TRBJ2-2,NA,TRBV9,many,TGTGCCAGCAGCGTAGAGGGGGGCCCTTACACCGGGGAGCTGTTTTTT,CASSVEGGPYTGELFF
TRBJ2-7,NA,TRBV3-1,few,TGTGCCAGCAGCCAATTTCCGGGACAAGCCTACGAGCAGTACTTC,CASSQFPGQAYEQYF
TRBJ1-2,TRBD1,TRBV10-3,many,TGTGCCATCAGTGGGGGACAGCTCCCCTATGGCTACACCTTC,CAISGGQLPYGYTF
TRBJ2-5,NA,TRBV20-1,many,TGCAGTGCTAGAGCCGGATCTATCATAGGGTGGGAAGAGACCCAGTACTTC,CSARAGSIIGWEETQYF
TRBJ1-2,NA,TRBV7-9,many,TGTGCCAGCAGCCCCCTGGCTAGGAGTATGAGCTACACCTTC,CASSPLARSMSYTF
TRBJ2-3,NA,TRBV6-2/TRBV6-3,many,TGTGCCAGCAGTTACGGTAGTGGACGCACAGATACGCAGTATTTT,CASSYGSGRTDTQYF
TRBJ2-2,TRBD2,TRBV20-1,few,TGCAGTGCTTCACTAGCGGGATCCACCGGGGAGCTGTTTTTT,CSASLAGSTGELFF
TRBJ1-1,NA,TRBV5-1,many,TGCGCCAGCAGTAATCAAGGGAATGCTTTCTTT,CASSNQGNAFF
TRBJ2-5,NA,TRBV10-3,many,TGTGCCATCGGGGGCTCTGAGGCCCAGTACTTC,CAIGGSEAQYF
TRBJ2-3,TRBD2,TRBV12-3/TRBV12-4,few,TGTGCCAGCACCTACCCCACGACTAGCGGTGGCACAGATACGCAGTATTTT,CASTYPTTSGGTDTQYF
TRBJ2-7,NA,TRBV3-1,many,TGTGCCAGCAGGGGACCCTACAGCGAGCAGTACTTC,CASRGPYSEQYF
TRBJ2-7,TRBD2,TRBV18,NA,TGTGCCAGCTCACCGCAGGGCGGGAGATCCTACGAGCAGTACTTC,CASSPQGGRSYEQYF
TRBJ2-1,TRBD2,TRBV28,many,TGTGCCAGCAGTTTTCGGTATGCGGGGGATGAGCAGTTCTTC,CASSFRYAGDEQFF
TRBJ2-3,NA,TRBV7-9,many,TGTGCCAGCAGCATGATGAGTTTGGGGCGCCTCACAGATACGCAGTATTTT,CASSMMSLGRLTDTQYF
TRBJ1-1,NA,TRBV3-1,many,TGTGCCAGCAGCCCCCACCCGAACACTGAAGCTTTCTTT,CASSPHPNTEAFF
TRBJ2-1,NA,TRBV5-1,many,TGCGCCAGCAGCTCGCGGGTGGGCAATGAGCAGTTCTTC,CASSSRVGNEQFF
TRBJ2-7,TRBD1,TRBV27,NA,TGTGCCAGCGGTTTATCGTGGACAGGGGATTACGAGCAGTACTTC,CASGLSWTGDYEQYF
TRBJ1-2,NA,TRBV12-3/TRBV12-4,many,TGTGCCAGCAGTTTACTGGACGGCTACACCTTC,CASSLLDGYTF
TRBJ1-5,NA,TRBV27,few,TGTGCCAGCAGTCCCCTTACAGGGTTCCTTGGCAATCAGCCCCAGCATTTT,CASSPLTGFLGNQPQHF
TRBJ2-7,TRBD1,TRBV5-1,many,TGCGCCAGCAGCGTCCGGGACAGATCCTACGAGCAGTACTTC,CASSVRDRSYEQYF
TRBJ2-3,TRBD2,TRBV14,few,TGTGCCAGCAGCCAAGACCTAGCGGGAGCTGCAACAGATACGCAGTATTTT,CASSQDLAGAATDTQYF
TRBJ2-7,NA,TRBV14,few,TGTGCCAGCAGCAGCAGGCTGACTTCCTACGAGCAGTACTTC,CASSSRLTSYEQYF
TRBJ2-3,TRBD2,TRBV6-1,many,TGTGCCAGCAGTGATGGGACTAGCATGGATACGCAGTATTTT,CASSDGTSMDTQYF
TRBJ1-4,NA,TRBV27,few,TGTGCCAACGAGGGGTTGCCTAATGAAAAACTGTTTTTT,CANEGLPNEKLFF
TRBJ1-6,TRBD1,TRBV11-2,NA,TGTGCCAGCAGCTTAGTAGGACAGGGGGCAAGGTCACCCCTCCACTTT,CASSLVGQGARSPLHF
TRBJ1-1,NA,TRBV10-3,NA,TGTGCCACGGCCCTTTCCACGGAAAACACTGAAGCTTTCTTT,CATALSTENTEAFF
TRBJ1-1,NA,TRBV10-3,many,TGTGCCATCAGTGACAGCAGGGTGAACACTGAAGCTTTCTTT,CAISDSRVNTEAFF
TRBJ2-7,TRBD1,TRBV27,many,TGTGCCAGCAGTTTGTCGCGTGGACAGGGCCCTTACGAGCAGTACTTC,CASSLSRGQGPYEQYF
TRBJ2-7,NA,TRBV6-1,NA,TGTGCCAGCAGTGAACCAGCTTGGCTCATCCCCTACGAGCAGTACTTC,CASSEPAWLIPYEQYF
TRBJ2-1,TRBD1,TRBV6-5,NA,TGTGCCAGCAGTTACAGTGGACAGGGACACAATGAGCTGTTCTTC,CASSYSGQGHNELFF
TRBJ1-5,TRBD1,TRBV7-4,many,TGTGCCAGCAGCTTTGGAGGGTGGGCAGGGGGCTCAGGCAATCAGCCCCAGCATTTT,CASSFGGWAGGSGNQPQHF
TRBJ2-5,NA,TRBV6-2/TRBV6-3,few,TGTGCCAGCAGTTACGCGACAGGACCACAAGAGACCCAGTACTTC,CASSYATGPQETQYF
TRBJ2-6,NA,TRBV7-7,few,TGTGCCAGCAGCCCTCAGGGGACTGGGGCCAACGTCCTGACTTTC,CASSPQGTGANVLTF
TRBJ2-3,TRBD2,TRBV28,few,TGTGCCAGCAGTCCAACCCCCGGGGGGTGGTCAGATACGCAGTATTTT,CASSPTPGGWSDTQYF
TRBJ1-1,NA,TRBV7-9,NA,TGTGCCAGCAGCTCCCCGGGACATAGTGAAGCTTTCTTT,CASSSPGHSEAFF
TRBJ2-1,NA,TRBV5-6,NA,TGTGCCAGCAGCTTGGCGGGCGAAGGGCCAAATGAGCAGTTCTTC,CASSLAGEGPNEQFF
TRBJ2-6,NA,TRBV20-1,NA,TGCAGTGCTAGTGGCAGGGGTGACTCTGGGGCCAACGTCCTGACTTTC,CSASGRGDSGANVLTF
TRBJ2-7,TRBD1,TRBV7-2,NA,TGTGCCAGCAGCTTAGCTAGCGTACCCTGGGACAGGGGGACTGTCGAGCAGTACTTC,CASSLASVPWDRGTVEQYF
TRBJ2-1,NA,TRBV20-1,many,TGCAGTGCTGGCCCCCCCCTACGATCCAGGGAGCAGTTCTTC,CSAGPPLRSREQFF
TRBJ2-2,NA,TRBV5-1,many,TGTGCCAGCAGTTTGACGAACACCGGGGAGCTGTTTTTT,CASSLTNTGELFF
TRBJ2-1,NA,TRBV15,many,TGTGCCACCAGCAGAGACAGCCCGGTTTTGTACCCCTACAATGAGCAGTTCTTC,CATSRDSPVLYPYNEQFF
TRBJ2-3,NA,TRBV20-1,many,TGCAGTGCTAGAGATCGTGTCAGGGGAAGCACAGATACGCAGTATTTT,CSARDRVRGSTDTQYF
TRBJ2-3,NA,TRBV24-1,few,TGTGCCACCAGTGATTTGGGCCACACAGATACGCAGTATTTT,CATSDLGHTDTQYF
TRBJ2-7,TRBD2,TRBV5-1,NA,TGCGCCAGCAGCTTCTTCTTGGCGGGGGGGCCATCGTACGAGCAGTACTTC,CASSFFLAGGPSYEQYF
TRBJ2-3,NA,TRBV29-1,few,TGCAGCGTTGTTAGAGGGCGGGCTCCTAATACGCAGTATTTT,CSVVRGRAPNTQYF
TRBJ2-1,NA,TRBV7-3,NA,TGTGCCAGCACGACCTTAGGGGGGAATGAGCAGTTCTTC,CASTTLGGNEQFF
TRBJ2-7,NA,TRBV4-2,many,TGTGCCAGCAGCCAAGATCTAACAGATTCCTACGAGCAGTACTTC,CASSQDLTDSYEQYF
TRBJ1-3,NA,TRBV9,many,TGTGCCAGCAGCGTAGGACAGTTCTCTGGAAACACCATATATTTT,CASSVGQFSGNTIYF
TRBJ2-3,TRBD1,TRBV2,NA,TGTGCCCTCAGTTCCATCCCCACAGGGGGCTGGAGCACAGATACGCAGTATTTT,CALSSIPTGGWSTDTQYF
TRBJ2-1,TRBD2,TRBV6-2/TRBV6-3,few,TGTGCCAGCACAACCCACGGACTAGCGGGGAAGTGGCAGTTCTTC,CASTTHGLAGKWQFF
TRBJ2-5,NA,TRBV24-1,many,TGTGCCACCAGTGGCCAACAGGGGACCCAGTACTTC,CATSGQQGTQYF
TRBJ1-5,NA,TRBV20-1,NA,TGCAGTGCTAGCTACATGAGCAATCAGCCCCAGCATTTT,CSASYMSNQPQHF
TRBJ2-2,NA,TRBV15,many,TGTGCCACCAGCAGAGATCGTGGATTTGGTGCCGGGGAGCTGTTTTTT,CATSRDRGFGAGELFF
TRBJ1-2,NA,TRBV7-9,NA,TGTGCCAGCAGCTTAGCTCGGCTGAGCTATGGCTACACCTTC,CASSLARLSYGYTF
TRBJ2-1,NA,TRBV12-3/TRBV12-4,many,TGTGCCAGCAGTTTAACGGGGGAACCCTACAATGAGCAGTTCTTC,CASSLTGEPYNEQFF
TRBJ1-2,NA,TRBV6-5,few,TGTGCCAGCAATGACCCAACCCTTGGCTACACCTTC,CASNDPTLGYTF
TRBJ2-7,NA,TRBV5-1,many,TGCGCCAGCAGCTTGGGACTACCTACCTACGAGCAGTACTTC,CASSLGLPTYEQYF